This T cell receptor (beta chain) comes out of a study of shared clonotypes between healthy human individuals. Study-level findings and limits: Generation probabilities of non-shared clonotypes were lower (relative to those shared by all four donors). Despite large depth, sorted-subset datasets appeared incompletely sequenced.

Points on this clone: Its antigen is as yet unknown.

Assay used: immunoSEQ multiplex PCR; TCRdb lists only in-frame clones, some missing. Among approximately 2.5 million clones, over 85% were seen once, and the ten largest hold roughly 0.39%. CDR3 length equals 14 residues. The V segment lost 1 base and the J segment 7 bases; nucleotides outside the gene matches: 4. Germline V CDR1 and CDR2: MDHEN, SYDVKM. Donors had no recently reported acute infections or vaccinations and were HIV-negative. CD4+ cell separation produced CD45RA+ naive and CD45RA-negative memory subsets. The J gene is TRBJ2-5, the V gene TRBV28; 9 nucleotides align to TRBD2. The specimen sequenced was naive CD4+ T cells from PBMCs. Subset in this sample: CD45RA+ positively selected. The receptor comes from a man younger than 35 in good health. Some clones in this sample may be carry-over from other donors' samples. The CDR3 reads CASSLSAGGGTQYF. The CDR3 DNA sequence: TGTGCCAGCAGTTTATCGGCGGGAGGGGGGACCCAGTACTTC.